The TCR beta chain under discussion was sequenced for a study of T cells after yellow fever vaccination (dated by TCRdb to between 2017 and 2020). About the study as a whole: Libraries from fractions with low cell numbers were prepared with the SMART-Seq v4 Ultra Low Input RNA kit. To follow T-cell clones before and after primary and booster YFV17D yellow fever vaccination, bulk TCR alpha and beta repertoires were sequenced over time. Bulk PBMC replicates and cell subsets were isolated from blood drawn at multiple timepoints before and after both primary and secondary immunization. Two healthy male donors, one aged 18 to 29 and one aged 30 to 40 years, made up the cohort. Results and caveats for the whole study, not just this receptor: FACS-sorted repertoires could contain abundant contaminating clonotypes from the bulk population, so computational filtering was required. A small fraction of clonotypes appeared in both the CD4 and CD8 compartments, likely as a result of convergent recombination. Most clones expanded after primary vaccination were re-detected after the booster (almost 98% of CD4 and 88% of CD8), suggesting broad memory maintenance. The secondary T-cell response was found to be weaker but faster than the primary response, with a peak reached on day 5 rather than on day 15. Because the study included only a couple of donors, the extent to which the findings can be generalized is limited.

The treatment or condition label here, explained by the study, means: live attenuated yellow fever vaccine strain. A standard Ficoll-Paque protocol was used to isolate PBMCs from peripheral blood. Dynabeads CD4 and CD8 positive selection kits were used to isolate CD4 and CD8 T-cell fractions. RNA was extracted with TriZol from bulk PBMCs, CD4 and CD8 fractions, and dextramer-positive and dextramer-negative fractions. Based on the germline V gene (reference sequence), the CDR1 and CDR2 sequences are MNHEY and SMNVEV. The CDR3 numbers 14 residues from cysteine through phenylalanine. The sequence is cut down to CDR3 DNA, 42 bases in frame from base 1. Here V drops 5 bases and J drops 4 bases, and the junction holds 7 bases not matched to any gene. The instrument given in TCRdb is Illumina NovaSeq 6000. Synthesis of TCR cDNA relied on 5'RACE template switching, a step that introduced a universal primer site along with unique molecular identifiers. Priming of cDNA synthesis was performed from both the TCR alpha and TCR beta constant segments. Libraries were amplified in two PCR steps, with sample barcodes and sequencing adapters added in the second step. Libraries were sequenced on Illumina HiSeq 2500 (2x100 bp) or NovaSeq (2x150 bp). Per the source publication's procedure: Reads were demultiplexed and collapsed into UMI consensus sequences with MIGEC, and V(D)J alignment was performed with MiXCR. Clonotypes responding to the vaccine were identified with edgeR on replicate PBMC samples, with the criteria of FDR below 0.01 and a log2 fold change above 5 up to day 15. CD4 or CD8 identity was assigned to each bulk clonotype according to whether the clonotype was present at higher abundance in the sequenced CD4 repertoire or the sequenced CD8 repertoire. Using fastp trimming at Q25 and MiXCR clonotype assembly, TCRdb reanalyzed the public sequencing data and kept in-frame beta chains. Identical CDR3 proteins give one entry, which carries the most common genes and DNA. What appears here as the V and J calls and clone size reflects TCRdb's work, not the paper's. This sample has some 150,000 distinct CDR3 sequences in its table, and roughly 9.6% of those were observed once. The ten biggest clones cover about 38% of the sample.

This clonotype was found a few times. There is no known antigen for this receptor. Base qualities are not at hand, and no much larger clone is one base apart. Source: CD8+ T cells sorted from PBMCs, taken 15 days after the yellow fever booster vaccination. The chain couples TRBV27 to TRBJ1-1; TRBD1 fits 7 bases in the junction. The TCR was taken from a man between 18 and 35 years old who received the YFV17D yellow fever vaccine. CDR3 sequence: CASSPWTGPTEAFF. The DNA sequence is given as TGTGCCAGCAGTCCGTGGACAGGTCCCACTGAAGCTTTCTTT.